This T cell receptor beta chain originates from a study of blood T cell repertoires in COVID-19. Individuals aged roughly 18 to 95 years were recruited from approximately 24 US areas. Categorization into cohorts depended on clinical history that participants reported. Recovered status applied to Cohort 3 donors who had two consecutive negative PCRs. It also applied to those with clearance or with symptom resolution. V was cut by 3 bases and J by 3 bases, with 11 bases left in between. The CDR3 extends over 15 amino acids. Germline CDR1 is MNHEY and CDR2 is SVGAGI. This clone was recorded a few times. Sequenced by immunoSEQ multiplex PCR; TCRdb stores in-frame clones only, minus some. The table lists about 480,000 clones, 80% to 90% of them singletons, with roughly 8% in the top ten.

The chain combines TRBV6-5 with TRBJ1-4; maybe TRBD1 (5 bases). The origin of this receptor is a woman aged 55-70 years who had recovered from COVID-19. Sequences were obtained from PBMCs or T cells enriched from blood (not recorded which). This CDR3 reads CASSYSGVSNEKLFF. The CDR3 DNA sequence: TGTGCCAGCAGTTATTCGGGGGTCTCTAATGAAAAACTGTTTTTT.